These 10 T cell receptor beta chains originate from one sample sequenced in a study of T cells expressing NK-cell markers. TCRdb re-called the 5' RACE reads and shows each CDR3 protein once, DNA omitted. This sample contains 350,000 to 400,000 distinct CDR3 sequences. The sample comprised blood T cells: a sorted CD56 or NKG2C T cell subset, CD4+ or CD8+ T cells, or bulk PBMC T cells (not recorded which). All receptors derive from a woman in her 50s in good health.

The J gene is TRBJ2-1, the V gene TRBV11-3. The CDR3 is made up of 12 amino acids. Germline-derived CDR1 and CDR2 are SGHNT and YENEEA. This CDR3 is CASSLPEAEQFF.

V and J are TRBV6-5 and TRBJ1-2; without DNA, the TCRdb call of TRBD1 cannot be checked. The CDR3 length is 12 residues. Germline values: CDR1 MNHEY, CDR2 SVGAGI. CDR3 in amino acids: CASSPTGNGYTF.

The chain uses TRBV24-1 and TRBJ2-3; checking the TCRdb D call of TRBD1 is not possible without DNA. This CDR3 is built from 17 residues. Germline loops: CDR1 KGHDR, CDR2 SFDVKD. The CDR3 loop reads CATSDTLGTEGRDTQYF.

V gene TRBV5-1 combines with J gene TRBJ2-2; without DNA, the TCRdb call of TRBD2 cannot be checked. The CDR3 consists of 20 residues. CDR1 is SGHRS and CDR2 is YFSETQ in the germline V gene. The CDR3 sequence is CASSLAAGPRREENTGELFF.

Here the CDR3 reads CASSSGQGAMNTEAFF. This chain uses TRBV7-9 with TRBJ1-1; the D call from TCRdb, TRBD1, cannot be confirmed without DNA. There are 16 residues in the CDR3. Germline V gene sequence: CDR1 SEHNR, CDR2 FQNEAQ (reference sequence).

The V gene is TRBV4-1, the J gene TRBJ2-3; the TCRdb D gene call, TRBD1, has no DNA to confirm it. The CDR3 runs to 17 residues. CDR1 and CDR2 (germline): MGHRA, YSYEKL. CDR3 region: CASSQVLAGQITDTQYF.

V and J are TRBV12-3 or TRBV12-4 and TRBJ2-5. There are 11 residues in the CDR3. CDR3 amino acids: CASNVGETQYF.

CDR3 loop: CSASVGRPSAEQYF. The V and J genes are TRBV20-1 and TRBJ2-7; checking the TCRdb D call of TRBD2 is not possible without DNA. CDR1 and CDR2 from the germline V gene are DFQATT and SNEGSKA (reference sequence). This CDR3 has 14 residues.

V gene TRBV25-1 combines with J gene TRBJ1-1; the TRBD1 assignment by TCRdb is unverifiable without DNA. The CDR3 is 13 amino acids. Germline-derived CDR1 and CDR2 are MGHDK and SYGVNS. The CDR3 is CASFGQGGTEAFF.

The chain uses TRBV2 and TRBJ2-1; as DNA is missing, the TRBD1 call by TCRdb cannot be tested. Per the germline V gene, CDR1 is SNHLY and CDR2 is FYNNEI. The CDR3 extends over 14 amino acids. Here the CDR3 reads CASRPRDRDNEQFF.